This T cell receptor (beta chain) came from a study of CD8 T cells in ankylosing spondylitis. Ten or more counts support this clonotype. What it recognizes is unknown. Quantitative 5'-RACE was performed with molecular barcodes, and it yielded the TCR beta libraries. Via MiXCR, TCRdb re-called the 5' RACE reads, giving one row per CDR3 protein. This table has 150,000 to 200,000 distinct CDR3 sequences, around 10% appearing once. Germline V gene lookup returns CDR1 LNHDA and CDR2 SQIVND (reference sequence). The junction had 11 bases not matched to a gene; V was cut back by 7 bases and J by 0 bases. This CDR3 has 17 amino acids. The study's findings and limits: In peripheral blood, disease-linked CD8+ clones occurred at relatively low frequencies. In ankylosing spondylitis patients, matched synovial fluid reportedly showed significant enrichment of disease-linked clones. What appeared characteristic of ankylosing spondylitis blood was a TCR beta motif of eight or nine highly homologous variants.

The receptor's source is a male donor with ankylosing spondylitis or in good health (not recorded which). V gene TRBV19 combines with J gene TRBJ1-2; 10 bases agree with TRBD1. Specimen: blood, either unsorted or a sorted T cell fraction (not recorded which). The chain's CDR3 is CASTTPRTGGANYGYTF. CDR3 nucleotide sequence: TGTGCCAGTACCACTCCCAGGACAGGGGGAGCTAACTATGGCTACACCTTC.